The TCR beta chain under discussion was sequenced for a study of blood T cell repertoires in COVID-19. Background on the study: There were acute and convalescent COVID-19 samples, and they came from the United States, Italy and Spain. Sample material is recorded as cDNA or gDNA derived from T cells, B-cell-depleted T cells, or PBMCs.

Sequencing was performed with immunoSEQ multiplex PCR; in TCRdb, only in-frame clones are kept and a portion is missing. This table has about 410,000 clones, roughly 85% appearing once. CDR1 and CDR2 from the germline V gene are SGHRS and YFSETQ. This CDR3 has 16 residues. Trimming removed 4 bases at V and 5 bases at J, with 21 bases between. Sequencing was done on a sample of peripheral blood. This chain links TRBV5-1 with TRBJ2-5, with D maybe TRBD2 (7 bases). This TCR came from a woman in her thirties with active or convalescent COVID-19. The CDR3 DNA is TGCGCCAGCAGCACCACCGCGGGGGCTACCTGGGAGACCCAGTACTTC. Its protein product is CASSTTAGATWETQYF.